Listed here are 13 T cell receptor beta chains from one sample, sequenced in a study of T cells after posttransplantation cyclophosphamide. The data were produced by immunoSEQ multiplex PCR, yet TCRdb's version contains in-frame clones alone and is incomplete. The table includes about 32,000 clones, 70% to 90% detected once. The sequenced material came from PBMCs. These receptors came from a woman aged 40 to 50 with a blood cancer, CMV-positive, and with a related stem cell donor.

The chain joins TRBV5-4 to TRBJ2-5; TRBD1 matches 9 bases. The CDR3 is 17 residues long. With 3 bases clipped from V and 2 bases from J, the junction kept 11 bases outside the gene matches. In germline, CDR1 is SGHNT, CDR2 YYREEE (reference sequence). In DNA form, the CDR3 reads TGTGCCAGCAGCTCCGGGACAGGGTTCGGGGGGCAAGAGACCCAGTACTTC. Translating gives CASSSGTGFGGQETQYF.

V is TRBV29-1 and J is TRBJ2-7; 9 bases agree with TRBD1. The CDR3 sequence is 14 residues long. V was clipped by 6 bases and J by 3 bases; unmatched bases: 9. The V gene's germline CDR1 is SQVTM and CDR2 ANQGSEA. CDR3 protein: CSVALTGGSYEQYF. Written as DNA, the CDR3 is TGCAGCGTCGCACTGACAGGGGGGAGCTACGAGCAGTACTTC.

The chain uses TRBV7-3 and TRBJ2-1; D is perhaps TRBD1 (5 bases). V lost 5 bases, J lost 8 bases, and 16 bases lay in between. Looked up from germline, CDR1 is SGHTA and CDR2 is FQGTGA. This CDR3 is 14 amino acids long. The DNA of the CDR3 is TGTGCCAGCAGCCCCCCGTCTAGGGGCTATGAGCAGTTCTTC. Protein sequence: CASSPPSRGYEQFF.

V gene TRBV7-9 combines with J gene TRBJ2-5; 10 nucleotides match TRBD1. The J segment lost 7 bases and the V segment lost 4 bases, leaving 9 bases of the junction unmatched. CDR1 is SEHNR, CDR2 FQNEAQ, per germline (reference sequence). CDR3 length: 15 residues. The CDR3 region has the DNA TGTGCCAGCAGCTACGGCGACAGGGGGCACGGGACCCAGTACTTC. It codes for CASSYGDRGHGTQYF.

This rearrangement joins TRBV7-9 to TRBJ2-2; D possibly corresponds to TRBD2 (5 bases). This CDR3 contains 15 residues. V was clipped by 7 bases and J by 0 bases, with 12 bases between them. CDR1 is SEHNR, CDR2 FQNEAQ, per germline (reference sequence). CDR3 coding DNA: TGTGCCAGCACCCCGGGGTGGCCGAACACCGGGGAGCTGTTTTTT. Its translation: CASTPGWPNTGELFF.

The chain has TRBV7-6 and TRBJ2-7, with TRBD1 matching 9 bases. The CDR3 covers 15 residues. Germline values: CDR1 SGHVS, CDR2 FNYEAQ. V was pared by 5 bases and J by 6 bases, with 11 bases of the junction left unmatched. The CDR3 bases are TGTGCCAGCAGCGAGCAGCCGGGACAGGGAAGCGAGCAGTACTTC. Encoded protein: CASSEQPGQGSEQYF.

V and J are TRBV27 and TRBJ1-5; D gene unclear. Trimming pared 6 bases from V and 7 bases from J, leaving 13 bases between. The length of the CDR3 is 13 residues. Germline loops: CDR1 MNHEY, CDR2 SMNVEV (reference sequence). The CDR3: CASSLWEDQPQHF. The CDR3, as DNA: TGTGCCAGCAGCCTATGGGAGGACCAGCCCCAGCATTTT.

In regard to this clone: Mismatch with germline at one junction end may stem from a read error. Other DNA variants within this sample encode the same CDR3. CDR3 residues: CASSVRRDRANSPLHF. The DNA for the CDR3 is TGTGCCAGCAGCGTAAGACGGGACAGGGCTAATTCCCCCCTCCACTTT. The chain couples TRBV28 to TRBJ1-6, with 9 bases matching TRBD1. The CDR3 has 16 amino acids. Germline assignment: CDR1 MDHEN and CDR2 SYDVKM.

This sequence joins TRBV2 and TRBJ1-1, with D possibly being TRBD1 (5 bases). Germline V lookup: CDR1 SNHLY, CDR2 FYNNEI. The CDR3 is 14 residues long. Trimming removed 4 bases at V and 11 bases at J, with 20 bases between. CDR3 nucleotide sequence: TGTGCCAGCAGTGGGGTAGACAGTACATCCCGGGCTTTCTTT. Its protein is CASSGVDSTSRAFF. The variable domain in full, completed from reference TRBV2 and TRBJ1-1, reads EPEVTQTPSHQVTQMGQEVILRCVPISNHLYFYWYRQILGQKVEFLVSFYNNEISEKSEIFDDQFSVERPDGSNFTLKIRSTKLEDSAMYFCASSGVDSTSRAFFGQGTRLTVV.

The chain carries TRBV27 and TRBJ2-7, with TRBD1 matching over 10 bases. The trim removed 4 bases at V and 0 bases at J, leaving 6 bases unmatched. The CDR3 consists of 16 residues. Germline V gene sequence: CDR1 MNHEY, CDR2 SMNVEV (reference sequence). This chain's CDR3 is CASSSPGDRGSYEQYF. DNA of the CDR3: TGTGCCAGCAGTTCCCCCGGGGACAGGGGCTCCTACGAGCAGTACTTC.

This chain links TRBV5-6 with TRBJ2-7, with a tentative D call TRBD2 (8 bases). V was trimmed by 4 bases and J by 1 base, leaving 15 bases between them. Per the germline V gene, CDR1 is SGHDT and CDR2 is YYEEEE. The CDR3 consists of 15 residues. The CDR3 spells CASSTGGTVSYEQYF. CDR3 sequence (DNA): TGTGCCAGCAGCACGGGGGGGACAGTTTCCTACGAGCAGTACTTC.

The chain uses TRBV5-6 and TRBJ2-5, with D possibly being TRBD1 (6 bases). The CDR3 totals 14 residues. Germline CDR1 reads SGHDT; CDR2 reads YYEEEE. Deletions cut 4 bases from V and 2 bases from J, with 12 bases between. The CDR3 sequence: CASSRSGQQETQYF. CDR3 DNA: TGTGCCAGCAGCCGCTCGGGACAACAAGAGACCCAGTACTTC. Full variable domain (rest looked up from reference TRBV5-6 and TRBJ2-5): DAGVTQSPTHLIKTRGQQVTLRCSPKSGHDTVSWYQQALGQGPQFIFQYYEEEERQRGNFPDRFSGHQFPNYSSELNVNALLLGDSALYLCASSRSGQQETQYFGPGTRLLVL.

The chain combines TRBV10-3 with TRBJ2-3; 7 nucleotides agree with TRBD1. V dropped 6 bases and J dropped 6; count of bases not matched to a gene: 6. The CDR3 loop spans 13 amino acids. Germline CDR1 and CDR2: ENHRY and SYGVKD. The CDR3 nucleotides read TGTGCCATCAGAGGACAGGCCGGGGATACGCAGTATTTT. Protein product: CAIRGQAGDTQYF.